This TCR beta chain was recorded in a study of shared clonotypes between healthy human individuals. Findings and limits, study-wide: Compared with memory subsets, naive subsets generally had larger estimated richness. Naive CD4 clonotypes overlapped across a handful of donors at around 4.8%.

Here immunoSEQ multiplex PCR was the method, and the copy in TCRdb shows in-frame clones only, minus some. Found here are some 2 million clones, roughly 94% of them singletons; the top ten hold around 1%. Naive CD8 cells lacked CD45RO, underwent positive selection for CCR7 and left out terminally differentiated effector memory CD45RA+ cells. Caucasian adults living in Nashville, Tennessee, provided all samples. A note on this clone: Antigen: not known.

Germline V gene sequence: CDR1 SGHVS, CDR2 FQNEAQ. The CDR3 is 17 residues long. V was cut by 1 base and J by 2 bases, with 15 bases left in between. The chain uses TRBV7-8 and TRBJ2-1; either TRBD1 or TRBD2 may supply D (5 bases each). Sequenced: naive CD8+ T cells sorted from blood. The receptor's source is a man aged 18 to 30 in good health. The CDR3 nucleotides are TGTGCCAGCAGCTTAGGGGTCGTCCCGGGACCCTACAATGAGCAGTTCTTC. It specifies CASSLGVVPGPYNEQFF.